This is a list of T cell receptor beta chains from one sample in a study of PD-1 blockade in mismatch repair-deficient tumors. The assay was immunoSEQ multiplex PCR, and TCRdb's table has in-frame clones only and misses some. The sample carries approximately 40,000 clones, around 79% recorded once. The sequencing used peripheral blood, collected 4 weeks after starting pembrolizumab. The receptors were gathered from an adult with mismatch repair-deficient cancer. Both conserved end residues are part of each CDR3. The D gene is left open where the match is weak.

V	D	J	length	CDR3
TRBV19	-	TRBJ2-3	16	CASSNFVGVSTDTQYF
TRBV5-4	-	TRBJ2-1	12	CASSRGNNEQFF
TRBV10-2	-	TRBJ1-5	12	CASTEGNQPQHF
TRBV11-2	TRBD1	TRBJ2-3	14	CASSLETGADTQYF
TRBV19	TRBD1	TRBJ2-7	17	CASSIDFSGTGTYEQYF
TRBV10-3	TRBD1	TRBJ2-2	17	CAISEFFGDRVTGELFF
TRBV11-2	TRBD1	TRBJ1-4	15	CASSRPGTGFPRLFF
TRBV6-5	-	TRBJ2-1	13	CASSPGPYNEQFF
TRBV30	-	TRBJ2-7	14	CAWSPTGSSYEQYF
TRBV9	TRBD1	TRBJ2-2	15	CASSPGTEATGELFF
TRBV18	-	TRBJ2-5	14	CASSPEGVQETQYF
TRBV11-2	TRBD2	TRBJ2-5	16	CASSLMVGGNQETQYF
TRBV19	TRBD2	TRBJ2-7	15	CASRPRTSGRDEQYF
TRBV5-1	TRBD1	TRBJ1-4	17	CASSFGDRGLRNEKLFF
TRBV15	-	TRBJ2-7	14	CATSGLTLSGEQYF
TRBV13	-	TRBJ2-7	11	CASSGRAEQYF
TRBV6-5	-	TRBJ1-3	15	CASSYSREQGSAIYF
TRBV6-4	TRBD2	TRBJ2-3	16	CASSPGLAGGSDTQYF
TRBV7-9	TRBD1	TRBJ2-7	19	CASSPTRDRAPNFSYEQYF
TRBV10-3	-	TRBJ2-3	14	CAISDGTDTDTQYF
TRBV6-1	-	TRBJ2-3	12	CASSGLTDTQYF
TRBV28	TRBD1	TRBJ2-4	14	CASSRPGQGDIQYF
TRBV28	TRBD2	TRBJ2-2	15	CASSFWIAGAGELFF
TRBV29-1	-	TRBJ2-3	14	CSVDYGPYTDTQYF
TRBV4-1	TRBD1	TRBJ2-7	15	CASSRPGQRNYEQYF
TRBV27	TRBD1	TRBJ2-7	14	CASSFRTGGYEQYF
TRBV19	TRBD2	TRBJ2-1	16	CASSDYVAGAGNEQFF
TRBV7-9	-	TRBJ2-5	14	CASSLLQRGETQYF
TRBV5-1	-	TRBJ2-5	14	CASSSGGLQETQYF
TRBV30	TRBD1	TRBJ1-2	13	CAWTLGQNYGYTF
TRBV27	TRBD2	TRBJ2-7	13	CASSWTSEDEQYF
TRBV5-1	TRBD2	TRBJ2-3	13	CASKRTSTDTQYF
TRBV5-1	-	TRBJ1-1	14	CASSLGVMNTEAFF
TRBV5-1	TRBD1	TRBJ1-1	14	CASSTGQGPDEAFF
TRBV19	-	TRBJ2-1	15	CASSITLSPGYEQFF
TRBV21-1	-	TRBJ2-7	15	CASLGLAGGIYEQYF
TRBV5-1	-	TRBJ2-4	14	CASSPGAAKNIQYF
TRBV5-6	-	TRBJ2-2	12	CASSPTTGELFF
TRBV28	-	TRBJ2-1	13	CASSLQGNNEQFF
TRBV6-1	TRBD2	TRBJ2-1	15	CASSLSGSSYNEQFF
TRBV5-1	-	TRBJ2-7	13	CASSTDREGEQYF
TRBV28	TRBD2	TRBJ2-3	24	CASRQRRVRGAQGGTSGRFGTQYF
TRBV7-3	TRBD2	TRBJ2-1	16	CASSKTSGSSYNEQFF